This is a list of T cell receptor beta chains from one sample in a study of cytomegalovirus exposure and HLA in healthy donors. Some clones are missing from TCRdb's copy, which holds only in-frame ones; the method was immunoSEQ multiplex PCR. The sample comprises 200,000 to 250,000 clones, roughly 83% of which are singletons, and 1.3% to 1.5% rests with the top ten. The sequencing input was PBMCs. These receptors all come from a girl aged 5-17 years in good health and CMV-seronegative. Each CDR3 is given with its conserved first and last residue. Each record gives: D gene, V gene, clone size, J gene, CDR3 protein, CDR3 DNA. The D gene is left open where the match is weak. Clone size is not always given. Where it is, it says once, few, many or a class for expanded clones.

TRBD1	TRBV19	.	TRBJ2-6	CASSTLPKTGVVVANVLTF	TGTGCCAGTAGTACCCTCCCCAAGACAGGGGTGGTTGTGGCCAACGTCCTGACTTTC
TRBD2	TRBV4-2	few	TRBJ2-7	CASSHDGLAEREQYF	TGTGCCAGCAGCCACGACGGACTAGCGGAAAGGGAGCAGTACTTC
TRBD1	TRBV6-1	.	TRBJ2-4	CASSDPGQGNIQYF	TGTGCCAGCAGTGACCCGGGACAGGGAAACATTCAGTACTTC
.	TRBV15	few	TRBJ1-2	CATSPQMNSQGFYGYTF	TGTGCCACCAGCCCTCAAATGAACTCACAGGGTTTCTATGGCTACACCTTC
.	TRBV10-3	.	TRBJ1-1	CAISGGGGGYTEAFF	TGTGCCATCAGTGGTGGGGGAGGCGGTTACACTGAAGCTTTCTTT
.	TRBV11-2	.	TRBJ2-1	CASSLSGSPYNEQFF	TGTGCCAGCAGCTTAAGCGGGTCTCCCTACAATGAGCAGTTCTTC
.	TRBV11-3	.	TRBJ2-1	CASSPGRGFDPYVVGEQFF	TGTGCCAGCAGCCCCGGCCGAGGGTTTGATCCTTATGTCGTTGGTGAGCAGTTCTTC
TRBD1	TRBV15	.	TRBJ1-5	CATMIGTGAHQPQHF	TGTGCCACCATGATCGGGACAGGGGCTCATCAGCCCCAGCATTTT
.	TRBV11-2	.	TRBJ2-1	CASSLEAGSGEQFF	TGTGCCAGCAGCTTAGAGGCGGGATCAGGGGAGCAGTTCTTC
.	TRBV6-6	.	TRBJ2-7	CATGQLIGEQYF	TGTGCCACCGGACAGTTAATCGGGGAGCAGTACTTC
TRBD1	TRBV5-5	.	TRBJ2-7	CASSLYPTGEEYMVKYEQYF	TGTGCCAGCAGCTTATACCCGACAGGGGAGGAATACATGGTCAAATACGAGCAGTACTTC